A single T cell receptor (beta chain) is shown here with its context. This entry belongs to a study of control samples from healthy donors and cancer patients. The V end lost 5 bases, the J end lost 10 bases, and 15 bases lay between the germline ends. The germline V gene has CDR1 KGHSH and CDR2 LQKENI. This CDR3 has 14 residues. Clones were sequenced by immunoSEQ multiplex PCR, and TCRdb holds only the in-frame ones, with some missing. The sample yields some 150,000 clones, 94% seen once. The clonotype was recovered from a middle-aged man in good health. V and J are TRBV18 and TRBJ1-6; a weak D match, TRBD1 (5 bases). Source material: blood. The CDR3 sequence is CASSSQGRDSPLHF. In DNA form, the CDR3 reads TGTGCCAGCTCAAGCCAGGGACGAGACTCACCCCTCCACTTT.